This TCR beta chain is drawn from a study of shared clonotypes between healthy human individuals (dated by TCRdb to the early 2020s). For the study in its entirety: The cohort included three men and a couple of women between 18 and 49 years of age. Different laboratories and diverse techniques were used to prepare libraries and sequence TCR repertoires, to increase sequencing depth and limit assay-specific biases. Each donor's leukapheresis produced roughly between about 0.8 and 8.9 billion PBMCs. For each donor, CD4 naive and CD4 memory were each run on three plates, CD8 naive on two plates, and CD8 memory on one plate. Blood TCR repertoires of a handful of healthy adults were deeply sequenced to estimate repertoire size and the extent of clonotype sharing between individuals. Overall study results and their limits: Higher generation probabilities were observed for clonotypes shared by all four sorted-subset donors than for non-shared clonotypes. Sharing across a few donors was observed for about 5% of naive CD4, over 3% of naive CD8, roughly 2.3% of memory CD4, and about 0.4% of memory CD8 clonotypes. Because the study included a small number of donors, the genetic and exposure-history diversity represented was limited. Larger estimated clonotype richness was generally found for naive subsets than for memory subsets. Only blood was sampled, and tissue TCR repertoires likely differ from those in blood. Pairwise subsampling led to the expectation that sequencing depth would affect the degree of clonotype sharing among donors. Even with the large sequencing depth, rarefaction of the sorted-subset datasets indicated that sequencing was incomplete.

CDR1 and CDR2, per the germline V gene, are SQVTM and ANQGSEA. The CDR3 runs 11 residues from the cysteine to the phenylalanine. Only the CDR3 part of the read is kept: 33 bases, read in frame from the first base. V and J lose 6 bases and 6 bases, and a span of 8 bases separates them. Using the deep immunoSEQ assay, multiplex PCR amplified TCR CDR3 regions from genomic DNA. For each cell subset, the extracted genomic DNA was distributed evenly across all wells of several immunoSEQ 96-well plates, and each plate served as one replicate. For sorted subsets, each replicate PCR was loaded with approximately 190 ng genomic DNA, equivalent to approximately 27,000 T cell genomes. Purified libraries were measured with a Qubit 3.0 fluorometer, size-checked on a Bioanalyzer 2100, and measured again with the KAPA Library Quantification kit. Every immunoSEQ 96-well plate was sequenced on a separate single-read 150-cycle Illumina NextSeq 550 flow cell. In the source study's methods: Because only junctional sequences without quality scores were contained in the immunoSEQ output, filtering matching that applied to full-length reads could not be performed. To assign V/J genes and CDR3, sequences were annotated using PyIR, a Python wrapper for IgBLAST v1.9, with IMGT germline references. Reads were removed for weak V/J assignments (E-value above 1e-6), missing CDR3, stop codons, out-of-frame junctions, or ambiguous translated residues. V3J clonotypes were defined as sequences sharing the same inferred V gene, J gene, and CDR3 amino acid sequence. To compute the percentage overlap between repertoires, the number of shared unique clonotypes was divided by the size of the smaller repertoire. Richness of each repertoire was evaluated using RTK rarefaction, the Chao1 estimator, and Recon v2.1 estimates of unobserved clonotypes. Generation probabilities were computed with OLGA for all TCRbeta clonotypes obtained by the gDNA method from a handful of donors. In TCRdb, the immuneACCESS table is reduced to in-frame sequences with V and J assigned. These tables do not hold every clone; where another copy was compared, an unresolved V gene accounts for under half, and the others remain unexplained. From that table come the V and J calls and clone size; the DNA was used to work out D and trimming. The sample table lists some 2,000,000 clones, around 96% of them with a count of one. The top ten hold more than 0.95% of the sample.

CD8 naive samples were CD45RO-negative cells positively selected for CCR7, giving a CD45RA+CCR7+ population that excluded TemRA cells. Healthy HIV-negative adults with no recently reported acute infections or vaccinations were included as donors. Only Caucasian adults living in Nashville, Tennessee, USA were represented among the donors. After blood collection by leukapheresis, PBMCs were isolated using Ficoll-Histopaque density gradient centrifugation and then cryopreserved in the vapor phase of liquid nitrogen. Analytical flow cytometry was used to check the purity and quantity of each magnetically sorted T cell population. Each sorted fraction had its genomic DNA isolated and then quantified by UV absorbance on a Nanodrop 2000c. The table lists this clone with a count of one. Its antigen is unknown. Qualities for individual bases were not recorded, and no much larger clone is one base off. The same CDR3 arises from other DNA sequences in this sample as well.

This receptor was taken from a young man in good health. Sample: naive CD8+ T cells sorted from blood. Read against the paper, the sample's cell subset or site label means: CD45RA+CCR7+. Recombination linked TRBV29-1 to TRBJ2-2, with the D gene too uncertain to name. The nucleotide sequence is given as TGCAGCGTCGTAGGGTCCGGGGAGCTGTTTTTT. Translated, this is CSVVGSGELFF.